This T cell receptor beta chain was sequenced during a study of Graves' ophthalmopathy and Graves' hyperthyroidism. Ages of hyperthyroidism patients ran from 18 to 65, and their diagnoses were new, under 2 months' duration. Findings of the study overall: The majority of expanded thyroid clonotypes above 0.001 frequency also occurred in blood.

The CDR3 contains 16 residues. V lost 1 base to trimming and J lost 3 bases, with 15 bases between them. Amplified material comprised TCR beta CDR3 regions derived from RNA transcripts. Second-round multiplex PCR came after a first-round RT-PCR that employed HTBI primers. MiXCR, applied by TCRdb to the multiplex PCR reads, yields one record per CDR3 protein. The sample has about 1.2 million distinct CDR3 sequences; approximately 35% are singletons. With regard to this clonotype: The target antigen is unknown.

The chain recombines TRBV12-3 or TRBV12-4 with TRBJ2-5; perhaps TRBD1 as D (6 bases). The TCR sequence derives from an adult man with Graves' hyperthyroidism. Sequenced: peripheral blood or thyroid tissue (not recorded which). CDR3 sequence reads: CASSLGGLGVKETQYF. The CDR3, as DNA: TGTGCCAGCAGTTTAGGGGGGCTAGGGGTAAAAGAGACCCAGTACTTC.